This T cell receptor (beta chain) was identified during a study of tumor-infiltrating lymphocytes in glioblastoma multiforme. TCR beta libraries were built from RNA through three nested multiplex PCR rounds using modified ARM-PCR. A C-beta primer primed TCRB cDNA from about 0.45 ug RNA. TCRdb ran MiXCR on the multiplex PCR reads and lists one entry per CDR3 protein. The repertoire consists of more than 13,000 distinct CDR3 sequences, with approximately 71% occurring once and the leading ten covering about 49%. Germline CDR1 and CDR2: MNHEY and SVGAGI. This CDR3 comprises 14 residues. The sample consisted of brain tumor tissue. The chain employs TRBV6-5 and TRBJ1-2, with D perhaps matching TRBD1 (5 bases). The source is a male donor with glioblastoma. DNA of the CDR3: TGTGGCAGTTACTCAGCCGACAGCTTCAAAGGCTACACCTTC. Protein sequence: CGSYSADSFKGYTF.